At least ten counts were recorded for the clone carrying this T cell receptor (beta chain). What it recognizes is unknown. This sample is drawn from a study of Graves' ophthalmopathy and Graves' hyperthyroidism. The study's findings and limits: Discrimination between ophthalmopathy and stable hyperthyroidism by a 13-signature model showed roughly 88% sensitivity and roughly 81% specificity.

Diagnoses were established from clinical symptoms, serum thyroxine, TRAb, thyroid ultrasound and orbital computed tomography. The CDR3 is made up of 16 amino acids. The V end lost 1 base, the J end lost 5 bases, and 18 bases lay between the germline ends. The germline V gene encodes CDR1 SGHRS and CDR2 YFSETQ. Researchers took RNA transcripts and amplified TCR beta CDR3 regions from them. HTBI primers were used in a first-round RT-PCR, which preceded a second-round multiplex PCR. Using its own MiXCR run on the multiplex PCR reads, TCRdb lists one record per CDR3 protein. In the table there are under 800,000 distinct CDR3 sequences, roughly 20% of which are singletons.

Source material: peripheral blood. V is TRBV5-1 and J is TRBJ2-5, with a tentative D call TRBD2 (6 bases). This clonotype was obtained from a woman between 18 and 30 years old with stable Graves' hyperthyroidism. Some clones in this sample may be carry-over from other donors' samples. The CDR3 DNA sequence: TGCGCCAGCAGCTTGAGCGGACCCCACGGAGGGGAGACCCAGTACTTC. It encodes CASSLSGPHGGETQYF.